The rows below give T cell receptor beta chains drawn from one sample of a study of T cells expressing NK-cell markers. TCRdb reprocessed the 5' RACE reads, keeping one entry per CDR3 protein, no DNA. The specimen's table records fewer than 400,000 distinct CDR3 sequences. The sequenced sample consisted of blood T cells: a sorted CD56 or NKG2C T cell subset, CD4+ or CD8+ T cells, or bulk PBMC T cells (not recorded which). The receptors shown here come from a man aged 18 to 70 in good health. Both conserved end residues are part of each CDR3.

CDR3aa: CASRDPIAKNIQYF
j_gene: TRBJ2-4
v_gene: TRBV3-1

CDR3aa: CASSRTVVSDTQYF
j_gene: TRBJ2-3
v_gene: TRBV3-1

CDR3aa: CASSGISGGTFSYNEQFF
j_gene: TRBJ2-1
v_gene: TRBV6-1

CDR3aa: CASSYRQGGETQYF
j_gene: TRBJ2-5
v_gene: TRBV5-6

CDR3aa: CASSVAAGFQETQYF
j_gene: TRBJ2-5
v_gene: TRBV9

CDR3aa: CASSLRQENSYGYTF
j_gene: TRBJ1-2
v_gene: TRBV7-9

CDR3aa: CATSRAPGQGIPEAFF
j_gene: TRBJ1-1
v_gene: TRBV15

CDR3aa: CASSRRTSGGEETQYF
j_gene: TRBJ2-5
v_gene: TRBV21-1

CDR3aa: CSVERGGIGQETQYF
j_gene: TRBJ2-5
v_gene: TRBV29-1

CDR3aa: CASSSGGNMNTEAFF
j_gene: TRBJ1-1
v_gene: TRBV5-1

CDR3aa: CASSVRGSGGDQTQYF
j_gene: TRBJ2-5
v_gene: TRBV9

CDR3aa: CASRLNPWTSGGAGDTQYF
j_gene: TRBJ2-3
v_gene: TRBV6-1

CDR3aa: CSVVGRGRVAEAFF
j_gene: TRBJ1-1
v_gene: TRBV29-1

CDR3aa: CASSRWGGQPQHF
j_gene: TRBJ1-5
v_gene: TRBV7-9

CDR3aa: CSARANMGGTQYF
j_gene: TRBJ2-5
v_gene: TRBV20-1

CDR3aa: CSAGTGSTNEKLFF
j_gene: TRBJ1-4
v_gene: TRBV20-1

CDR3aa: CASREGQAYTQYF
j_gene: TRBJ2-3
v_gene: TRBV7-9

CDR3aa: CASRVEFSEAFF
j_gene: TRBJ1-1
v_gene: TRBV6-6

CDR3aa: CASSSGQYEAFF
j_gene: TRBJ1-1
v_gene: TRBV12-3/TRBV12-4

CDR3aa: CASNTGTGANEQYF
j_gene: TRBJ2-7
v_gene: TRBV2

CDR3aa: CASSLRTGAVTHNEQFF
j_gene: TRBJ2-1
v_gene: TRBV5-1

CDR3aa: CASSLAAGRDRPLHF
j_gene: TRBJ1-6
v_gene: TRBV7-6

CDR3aa: CASSTIGANNEQFF
j_gene: TRBJ2-1
v_gene: TRBV18

CDR3aa: CASRLPGANEKLFF
j_gene: TRBJ1-4
v_gene: TRBV28

CDR3aa: CASTDNSGANVLTF
j_gene: TRBJ2-6
v_gene: TRBV6-2/TRBV6-3

CDR3aa: CASRKSGIGEKLFF
j_gene: TRBJ1-4
v_gene: TRBV6-1

CDR3aa: CASSLTGGLYNEQFF
j_gene: TRBJ2-1
v_gene: TRBV7-3

CDR3aa: CASSQVEFLGPQYF
j_gene: TRBJ2-3
v_gene: TRBV14

CDR3aa: CASSSSGNLGTGELFF
j_gene: TRBJ2-2
v_gene: TRBV5-1

CDR3aa: CASRPAGTDNSPLHF
j_gene: TRBJ1-6
v_gene: TRBV7-9

CDR3aa: CASSSTDRAGNTIYF
j_gene: TRBJ1-3
v_gene: TRBV5-6

CDR3aa: CASSPRDSGFMNTEAFF
j_gene: TRBJ1-1
v_gene: TRBV7-8

CDR3aa: CASSVEGSFYEQYF
j_gene: TRBJ2-7
v_gene: TRBV2

CDR3aa: CASSPTGGDEKLFF
j_gene: TRBJ1-4
v_gene: TRBV2

CDR3aa: CASSPRTGGRSYEQYF
j_gene: TRBJ2-7
v_gene: TRBV7-8

CDR3aa: CSAAPGPWGDTQYF
j_gene: TRBJ2-3
v_gene: TRBV20-1

CDR3aa: CASRISDGWGTEAFF
j_gene: TRBJ1-1
v_gene: TRBV6-1

CDR3aa: CASTSSVDRAGGYTF
j_gene: TRBJ1-2
v_gene: TRBV6-2/TRBV6-3

CDR3aa: CASSPRRTYGAAGELFF
j_gene: TRBJ2-2
v_gene: TRBV18

CDR3aa: CASSLRGGPYEQYF
j_gene: TRBJ2-7
v_gene: TRBV6-1

CDR3aa: CASKIAGGNTIYF
j_gene: TRBJ1-3
v_gene: TRBV7-9

CDR3aa: CATSYQGGWTDTQYF
j_gene: TRBJ2-3
v_gene: TRBV15

CDR3aa: CSARDTFRGRTDTQYF
j_gene: TRBJ2-3
v_gene: TRBV20-1

CDR3aa: CASTPRGSSTDTQYF
j_gene: TRBJ2-3
v_gene: TRBV9

CDR3aa: CASSSGLAGLQLDTQYF
j_gene: TRBJ2-3
v_gene: TRBV7-6

CDR3aa: CASSPLYSIPYNEQFF
j_gene: TRBJ2-1
v_gene: TRBV27

CDR3aa: CASSLAPLLSTDTQYF
j_gene: TRBJ2-3
v_gene: TRBV11-2

CDR3aa: CSVATGGVGEQYF
j_gene: TRBJ2-7
v_gene: TRBV29-1

CDR3aa: CASSLVGLTGGEQFF
j_gene: TRBJ2-1
v_gene: TRBV5-1

CDR3aa: CATSRESRAYSTGELFF
j_gene: TRBJ2-2
v_gene: TRBV15

CDR3aa: CASSQLPGQTYYEQYF
j_gene: TRBJ2-7
v_gene: TRBV4-1

CDR3aa: CSVGRQGVGDTQYF
j_gene: TRBJ2-3
v_gene: TRBV29-1

CDR3aa: CASTDRRTNEKLFF
j_gene: TRBJ1-4
v_gene: TRBV12-3/TRBV12-4

CDR3aa: CASSLPTGADNEKLFF
j_gene: TRBJ1-4
v_gene: TRBV5-1

CDR3aa: CASSRTDFQETQYF
j_gene: TRBJ2-5
v_gene: TRBV5-1

CDR3aa: CASSLTGHFNQPQHF
j_gene: TRBJ1-5
v_gene: TRBV5-6